The source of this T cell receptor (beta chain) is a study of blood T cell repertoires in COVID-19. At the level of the study: There were acute and convalescent COVID-19 samples, and they came from the United States, Italy and Spain. T cells, B-cell-depleted T cells, or PBMCs provided the cDNA or gDNA that served as material.

J lost 8 bases, V lost 6 bases, and 8 bases had no gene match. The CDR3 has 13 residues. Germline V gene sequence: CDR1 MNHEY, CDR2 SVGAGI. Study processing details: Quantification of nucleated cells was approximated via reference gene primer amplification. Produced via immunoSEQ multiplex PCR; TCRdb's table is partial and in-frame only. The D gene and trimming were derived from the DNA, and the V and J assignments and clone size from that table. The profile shows 150,000 to 200,000 clones, roughly 87% of them singletons. The sample consisted of peripheral blood. The V call is TRBV6-5, the J call TRBJ1-2; 8 bases align to TRBD1. This clonotype was sampled from a human donor in a cohort sampled during active COVID-19. The CDR3 spells CASRRTGYHGYTF. CDR3 nucleotides: TGTGCCAGCAGAAGGACAGGGTACCACGGCTACACCTTC.